The sequence of this T cell receptor (beta chain) was determined in a study of T cells in localized non-small cell lung cancer. Findings of the study overall: It was uninvolved adjacent lung that showed the highest T cell clonality, exceeding tumor. A median of about 54 of the top 100 tumor clones appeared in adjacent lung, which was paired and uninvolved. Higher blood T cell density tracked longer overall survival. Sequencing involved a lone tumor region, leaving heterogeneity possible.

As concerns this clone: Its antigen is undetermined.

CDR3 length: 17 residues. Germline V gene sequence: CDR1 SGHTA, CDR2 FQGNSA. V lost 5 bases and J 0 bases, leaving 16 bases between the germline ends. Using immunoSEQ multiplex PCR, the repertoire was profiled, and TCRdb retains in-frame clones only, with some absent. The sample has about 17,000 clones; 90% are singletons. The receptor's source is a woman between 40 and 69 years old with stage III lung adenocarcinoma. The sequencing used peripheral blood mononuclear cells, collected before any cancer treatment. The chain is built from TRBV7-2 and TRBJ1-4; no clear D. The CDR3 sequence is CASSPEAGIATNEKLFF. CDR3 in DNA: TGTGCCAGCAGCCCAGAAGCGGGGATTGCAACTAATGAAAAACTGTTTTTT.